These T cell receptor beta chains were read from a single sample in a study. TCRdb used MiXCR to reprocess the 5' RACE reads, holding one entry per CDR3 protein. The sample includes approximately 11,000 distinct CDR3 sequences, around a quarter of them seen just once. The specimen sequenced was Tregs sorted from a lymph node. Every receptor here comes from a female donor with breast cancer. Each CDR3 is given with its conserved first and last residue. The order of the fields is J gene, D gene, V gene, clone size, CDR3 DNA, CDR3 protein. D genes are given only for firm matches. A row's size may be missing; if present it is once, few, many or a size class.

j_call: TRBJ1-3
d_call: -
v_call: TRBV6-5
clone_size: few
cdr3_nt: TGTGCCAGCAGTTACTCGCAGGGATTTGGAAACACCATATATTTT
cdr3_aa: CASSYSQGFGNTIYF

j_call: TRBJ2-1
d_call: TRBD2
v_call: TRBV7-2
clone_size: large
cdr3_nt: TGTGCCAGCAGCATATTAGCGGGAGTCGGGAGCAATGAGCAGTTCTTC
cdr3_aa: CASSILAGVGSNEQFF

j_call: TRBJ2-1
d_call: TRBD1
v_call: TRBV12-3/TRBV12-4
clone_size: -
cdr3_nt: TGTGCCAGAATGACAGGGAGCTCCTACAATGAGCAGTTCTTC
cdr3_aa: CARMTGSSYNEQFF

j_call: TRBJ2-4
d_call: -
v_call: TRBV20-1
clone_size: many
cdr3_nt: TGCAGTGCCGCGGGGGCCAGCGCCGGAAACATTCAGTACTTC
cdr3_aa: CSAAGASAGNIQYF

j_call: TRBJ2-1
d_call: -
v_call: TRBV4-1
clone_size: -
cdr3_nt: TGCGCCAGCAGCCAACGTGGAGGGTACAATGAGCAGTTCTTC
cdr3_aa: CASSQRGGYNEQFF

j_call: TRBJ2-1
d_call: -
v_call: TRBV12-3/TRBV12-4
clone_size: -
cdr3_nt: TGTGCCAGCAGTCCCACAGGAAACTACAATGAGCAGTTCTTC
cdr3_aa: CASSPTGNYNEQFF

j_call: TRBJ2-1
d_call: TRBD1
v_call: TRBV24-1
clone_size: medium-sized
cdr3_nt: TGTGCCACCAGTGATAGGGGGACAGGGATTCAGGAGCAGTTCTTC
cdr3_aa: CATSDRGTGIQEQFF

j_call: TRBJ2-1
d_call: TRBD2
v_call: TRBV9
clone_size: many
cdr3_nt: TGTGCCAGCAGCGTTTCTAGCGGCGCAGTTTACAATGAGCAGTTCTTC
cdr3_aa: CASSVSSGAVYNEQFF

j_call: TRBJ2-1
d_call: -
v_call: TRBV6-2/TRBV6-3
clone_size: few
cdr3_nt: TGTGCCAGCAGTTACTCGACAGTCAGATCCTACAATGAGCAGTTCTTC
cdr3_aa: CASSYSTVRSYNEQFF

j_call: TRBJ2-5
d_call: -
v_call: TRBV27
clone_size: -
cdr3_nt: TGTGCCAACAGTTTAACTAGCCCAGAGACCCAGTACTTC
cdr3_aa: CANSLTSPETQYF

j_call: TRBJ1-1
d_call: TRBD1
v_call: TRBV24-1
clone_size: many
cdr3_nt: TGTGCCACCAGTGACCCCGACAGGGGAGCAGCTTTCTTT
cdr3_aa: CATSDPDRGAAFF

j_call: TRBJ1-2
d_call: -
v_call: TRBV20-1
clone_size: medium-sized
cdr3_nt: TGCAGTGCCCAAAACCAGGGGAACTATGGCTACACCTTC
cdr3_aa: CSAQNQGNYGYTF

j_call: TRBJ2-1
d_call: -
v_call: TRBV20-1
clone_size: -
cdr3_nt: TGCAGCACCAGCGGAGGAGGGGCAGATACATACAATGAGCAGTTCTTC
cdr3_aa: CSTSGGGADTYNEQFF

j_call: TRBJ2-3
d_call: -
v_call: TRBV9
clone_size: few
cdr3_nt: TGTGCCAGCAGCGGGAAAGGGTTTATGAACACAGATACGCAGTATTTT
cdr3_aa: CASSGKGFMNTDTQYF

j_call: TRBJ2-1
d_call: -
v_call: TRBV7-2
clone_size: medium-sized
cdr3_nt: TGTGCCAGCAGCTACGGACCCAATGAGCAGTTCTTC
cdr3_aa: CASSYGPNEQFF

j_call: TRBJ1-5
d_call: -
v_call: TRBV6-1
clone_size: -
cdr3_nt: TGTGCCAGCAGAGCCGGGATGGCGAGCAATCAGCCCCAGCATTTT
cdr3_aa: CASRAGMASNQPQHF

j_call: TRBJ1-1
d_call: -
v_call: TRBV25-1
clone_size: many
cdr3_nt: TGTGCCAGCAGTGAACTAGGGGGGCAGGAGGCTTTCTTT
cdr3_aa: CASSELGGQEAFF